The next 32 T cell receptor beta chains were all read from a single sample in a study of low-dose radiotherapy and immunotherapy resistance in tumors. First-strand cDNA used TRAV- and TRBV-specific primers, covering alpha and beta chains. Using a constant-region primer together with a V-primer adapter, TCRs were subjected to roughly 18 PCR cycles of amplification. TCRdb analysed the reads with MiXCR anew, one entry per CDR3 protein. In the table there are 10,000 to 15,000 distinct CDR3 sequences, roughly 60% of which are singletons. These TCRs come from a human donor with advanced metastatic prostate, ovarian, gallbladder or colorectal cancer (not recorded which). This table probably holds off-target reads from a library built for another chain.

In its sample, this clonotype was seen a few times. The V call is TRBV28, the J call TRBJ2-5; D is tentatively TRBD1 or TRBD2 (5 bases each). Germline CDR1 and CDR2: MDHEN and SYDVKM. Trimming removed 4 bases from V and 6 bases from J, with 15 bases in between. The CDR3 spans 14 residues. CDR3 amino acids: CASSSPGTQKTQYF. Written as DNA, the CDR3 is TGTGCCAGCAGTTCCCCCGGGACCCAGAAGACCCAGTACTTC.

The chain recombines TRBV3-1 with TRBJ1-2; D is uncertain. V was trimmed by 6 bases and J by 3 bases, leaving 14 bases between them. The CDR3 contains 14 residues. Germline CDR1 reads LGHDT; CDR2 reads YNNKEL (reference sequence). This CDR3 is CASRRTGPHYGYTF. For the CDR3, the DNA is TGTGCCAGCAGACGAACCGGACCCCACTATGGCTACACCTTC.

This rearrangement joins TRBV21-1 to TRBJ2-2; TRBD2 was called by the table and not checked on the DNA. TRBV21-1 is a documented pseudogene. The CDR3 length is 20 residues. The CDR3 DNA follows: TGTGCCAGCTCCCACAGCCCCCCTCAACTAGCGGGAGGGCCCCACGGGGAGCTGTTTTTT. This translates into CASSHSPPQLAGGPHGELFF.

The V gene is TRBV4-1, the J gene TRBJ2-3; tentatively, D is TRBD2 (6 bases). Germline loops: CDR1 MGHRA, CDR2 YSYEKL. The CDR3 loop spans 16 amino acids. V was cut by 3 bases and J by 6 bases, with 19 bases left in between. This CDR3 is CASSHVGGPELDTQYF. DNA for the CDR3: TGCGCCAGCAGCCACGTTGGAGGGCCGGAGTTGGATACGCAGTATTTT.

The chain couples TRBV3-1 to TRBJ2-7; D might be TRBD1 (6 bases). CDR3 size: 15 residues. V lost 4 bases and J lost 3, with 16 bases in between. In germline, CDR1 is LGHDT, CDR2 YNNKEL (reference sequence). As DNA, the CDR3 is TGTGCCAGCAGCCTCCTTTTAGGACAGATCTACGAGCAGTACTTC. Its protein product is CASSLLLGQIYEQYF.

The rearrangement links TRBV19 to TRBJ2-1; D uncertain. Trimming left V 3 bases short and J 8 bases short, with 14 bases between. Germline lookup yields CDR1 LNHDA and CDR2 SQIVND (reference sequence). The length of the CDR3 is 14 residues. Written as DNA, the CDR3 is TGTGCCAGTAGTATCTTTGGCATGTTGGATGAGCAGTTCTTC. Translated: CASSIFGMLDEQFF.

This clonotype has a single count. The chain couples TRBV28 to TRBJ2-2; 8 nucleotides agree with TRBD1. The CDR3 consists of 16 residues. Germline V gives CDR1 MDHEN, CDR2 SYDVKM. V was clipped by 4 bases and J by 1 base; unmatched bases: 5. The CDR3 is CASSSRTGRNTGELFF. CDR3 in DNA: TGTGCCAGCAGTTCGAGGACAGGGAGGAACACCGGGGAGCTGTTTTTT.

In its sample, this clonotype was seen a few times. This chain links TRBV2 with TRBJ2-2; TRBD1 aligns across 7 bases. This CDR3 is built from 18 residues. Trimming at V came to 6 bases and at J to 0 bases, leaving 13 bases not matched to a gene. Germline V lookup: CDR1 SNHLY, CDR2 FYNNEI. CDR3 nucleotide sequence: TGTGCCAGCAGATCTCGACAGGGCGGAACTACGAACACCGGGGAGCTGTTTTTT. It encodes CASRSRQGGTTNTGELFF.

This clonotype turned up a few times. J is TRBJ2-7 and V is TRBV29-1; 7 bases agree with TRBD1. J gave up 0 bases and V 6 bases, and 5 bases lay outside the gene matches. CDR3 length equals 13 residues. Germline V lookup: CDR1 SQVTM, CDR2 ANQGSEA. The CDR3 DNA is TGCAGCGTGCTACAGGGGAACTCCTACGAGCAGTACTTC. Protein: CSVLQGNSYEQYF.

The chain joins TRBV5-1 to TRBJ2-6; D remains ambiguous. Germline V gene data show CDR1 as SGHRS and CDR2 as YFSETQ. The ends were cut back, 1 base at V and 0 bases at J, with 5 bases in the middle. This CDR3 has 15 amino acids. Written as DNA, the CDR3 is TGCGCCAGCAGCTTGTACATCTCTGGGGCCAACGTCCTGACTTTC. The encoded protein is CASSLYISGANVLTF.

This clonotype occurred a few times. V gene TRBV18 combines with J gene TRBJ1-4; TRBD1 agrees at 7 bases. Looked up from germline, CDR1 is KGHSH and CDR2 is LQKENI. There are 13 residues in the CDR3. The junction had 1 base not matched to a gene; V was cut back by 5 bases and J by 4 bases. This CDR3 is CASSTGVNEKLFF. CDR3 sequence (DNA): TGTGCCAGCTCAACAGGGGTTAATGAAAAACTGTTTTTT.

The chain recombines TRBV20-1 with TRBJ2-2, with a weak D call TRBD1 (6 bases). The CDR3 totals 15 residues. Germline CDR1 and CDR2: DFQATT and SNEGSKA (reference sequence). Trimming left V 5 bases short and J 0 bases short, with 13 bases between. The CDR3 coding sequence is TGCAGTGCTCGACAGGCAGGAACGAACACCGGGGAGCTGTTTTTT. Residues: CSARQAGTNTGELFF.

The chain employs TRBV27 and TRBJ2-3; the D gene could be TRBD1 or TRBD2 (5 bases each). There are 15 residues in the CDR3. The germline gives CDR1 MNHEY, CDR2 SMNVEV (reference sequence). The V end lost 6 bases, the J end lost 3 bases, and 16 bases lay between the germline ends. CDR3 sequence (DNA): TGTGCCAGCAGAATCCTTTGGGGGATGACAGATACGCAGTATTTT. Its translation is CASRILWGMTDTQYF.

J is TRBJ2-1 and V is TRBV28, with TRBD1 identical over 10 bases. The CDR3 spans 20 residues. The V gene end was trimmed by 3 bases and the J gene end by 0 bases; junction bases not matched to a gene: 14. The germline V gene has CDR1 MDHEN and CDR2 SYDVKM. The chain's CDR3 is CASSFSGQGRPGVSYNEQFF. The CDR3 DNA reads TGTGCCAGCAGTTTCTCGGGACAGGGGAGACCTGGGGTCTCCTACAATGAGCAGTTCTTC.

In this sample, this clonotype turned up a few times. The V and J genes are TRBV7-2 and TRBJ2-7; D may be TRBD2 (6 bases). V was clipped by 5 bases and J by 1 base, with 12 bases between them. The length of the CDR3 is 14 residues. Germline CDR1 SGHTA, CDR2 FQGNSA. CDR3 residues: CASSEGRDSYEQYF. CDR3 DNA sequence: TGTGCCAGCAGCGAGGGGCGGGATTCCTACGAGCAGTACTTC.

This chain joins TRBV5-5 and TRBJ2-2; unclear D gene. Trimming pared 0 bases from V and 4 bases from J, leaving 13 bases between. Looked up from germline, CDR1 is SGHKS and CDR2 is YYEKEE (reference sequence). CDR3 length: 16 amino acids. The CDR3 DNA sequence: TGTGCCAGCAGCTTGGATCCCAGGCGGCCCACCGGGGAGCTGTTTTTT. Amino acids: CASSLDPRRPTGELFF.

V and J are TRBV3-1 and TRBJ1-5, with TRBD1 identical over 11 bases. J was trimmed by 7 bases and V by 1 base; bases with no gene match: 9. This CDR3 is 17 amino acids long. In germline, CDR1 is LGHDT, CDR2 YNNKEL (reference sequence). In nucleotides, the CDR3 is TGTGCCAGCAGCCAAGGGTTTCCGGGACAGGGGGAACAGCCCCAGCATTTT. It translates to CASSQGFPGQGEQPQHF.

This clonotype was picked up a small number of times. The chain recombines TRBV6-5 with TRBJ2-3; 9 nucleotides line up with TRBD2. From germline, CDR1 is MNHEY and CDR2 SVGAGI. J lost 5 bases, V lost 5 bases, and 11 bases had no gene match. The CDR3 extends over 16 amino acids. CDR3 bases: TGTGCCAGCAGTCACGGCCGGCGGGAGGGCCGAGATACGCAGTATTTT. It is translated as CASSHGRREGRDTQYF.

The gene calls are TRBV29-1 and TRBJ2-2; 7 bases are shared with TRBD2. V trimming: 3 bases; J trimming: 1 base; junction bases outside the gene matches: 5. CDR3 length equals 15 residues. Per germline, CDR1 SQVTM and CDR2 ANQGSEA. The CDR3 nucleotides read TGCAGCGTTGACGGAGGCGGGGGGAACACCGGGGAGCTGTTTTTT. It yields the protein CSVDGGGGNTGELFF.

This clonotype was picked up a small number of times. The V and J genes are TRBV29-1 and TRBJ2-7, with D perhaps TRBD1 or TRBD2 (5 bases each). Germline-derived CDR1 and CDR2 are SQVTM and ANQGSEA. V lost 4 bases and J 5 bases, leaving 9 bases between the germline ends. This CDR3 has 11 amino acids. CDR3 amino acids: CSVGGVDEQYF. The CDR3 coding sequence is TGCAGCGTTGGAGGGGTGGACGAGCAGTACTTC.

About this clonotype: At one boundary the junction diverges from the germline segment, which might be a read error. The chain recombines TRBV6-2 or TRBV6-3 with TRBJ2-1; D gene unclear. This CDR3 contains 11 residues. Germline CDR1 MNHEY, CDR2 SVGEGT. CDR3 DNA: TGTGCCGGCAGTTATGAAGTTGAGCAGTTCTTC. It specifies CAGSYEVEQFF.

The J gene is TRBJ1-1, the V gene TRBV29-1; 9 bases map to TRBD1. J lost 6 bases, V lost 6 bases, and 11 bases had no gene match. Germline V gives CDR1 SQVTM, CDR2 ANQGSEA. There are 14 residues in the CDR3. CDR3 nucleotides: TGCAGCGTGAGACAACAGGGGGCTACATCTGAAGCTTTCTTT. Amino acids: CSVRQQGATSEAFF.

V gene TRBV5-1 combines with J gene TRBJ1-4; D not resolved. The CDR3 extends over 14 amino acids. Between the trimmed V and J ends, which lost 0 bases and 5 bases, there was a span of 8 bases. The V gene's germline CDR1 is SGHRS and CDR2 YFSETQ. Here the CDR3 reads CASSLDGINEKLFF. The CDR3 DNA follows: TGCGCCAGCAGCTTGGACGGCATCAATGAAAAACTGTTTTTT.

The chain employs TRBV5-1 and TRBJ2-1; TRBD2 aligns across 12 bases. V gave up 5 bases and J gave up 6 bases; unmatched junction bases: 3. Per the germline V gene, CDR1 is SGHRS and CDR2 is YFSETQ. The CDR3 contains 14 residues. The CDR3 protein is CASSLAGGRNEQFF. CDR3 coding DNA: TGCGCCAGCAGTCTAGCGGGGGGGCGCAATGAGCAGTTCTTC.

This clonotype was counted between two and nine times. The chain joins TRBV19 to TRBJ2-3; D is undetermined. The length of the CDR3 is 13 residues. Germline assignment: CDR1 LNHDA and CDR2 SQIVND (reference sequence). Trimming left V 7 bases short and J 4 bases short, with 12 bases between. In nucleotides, the CDR3 is TGTGCCAGTACGTCGCAGTTCCCAGATACGCAGTATTTT. Translation: CASTSQFPDTQYF.

The DNA for the CDR3 is TGTGCCAGCAGTTATAGCAATGAGCAGTTCTTC. Translation gives CASSYSNEQFF. J is TRBJ2-1 and V is TRBV12-3 or TRBV12-4; D call uncertain. The CDR3 runs to 11 residues. V shed 4 bases and J shed 6 bases, with 4 bases lying between them.

V and J are TRBV6-2 or TRBV6-3 and TRBJ2-7; 11 bases line up with TRBD1. The germline CDR1 and CDR2 sequences are MNHEY and SVGEGT. Trimming removed 3 bases from V and 5 bases from J; junction bases left unmatched: 6. The CDR3 runs 15 residues. The CDR3 loop reads CASSYRGQGGHEQYF. As DNA, the CDR3 is TGTGCCAGCAGTTATAGGGGACAGGGGGGACACGAGCAGTACTTC.

This sequence joins TRBV28 and TRBJ2-1; the D gene is possibly TRBD2 (6 bases). V dropped 6 bases and J dropped 4 bases, with 16 bases sitting between them. This CDR3 contains 15 residues. Germline assignment: CDR1 MDHEN and CDR2 SYDVKM. CDR3 amino acids: CASRAIGSGYNEQFF. The CDR3 DNA sequence: TGTGCCAGCAGGGCCATCGGGAGCGGTTACAATGAGCAGTTCTTC.

The chain has TRBV28 and TRBJ1-6, with no clear D. The CDR3 extends over 14 amino acids. The V gene lost 6 bases and the J gene lost 6 bases, with 12 bases spanning the gap. Germline V CDR1 and CDR2: MDHEN, SYDVKM. The CDR3 nucleotides are TGTGCCAGCAGCACGGAGACCCTTAATTCACCCCTCCACTTT. Protein: CASSTETLNSPLHF.

The chain couples TRBV24-1 to TRBJ2-7; D is unresolved. Germline CDR1 reads KGHDR; CDR2 reads SFDVKD. This CDR3 spans 12 amino acids. V was cut by 4 bases and J by 7 bases, with 10 bases left in between. CDR3 coding DNA: TGTGCCACCAGTGAGCCCAGTAGTGAGCAGTACTTC. Translating gives CATSEPSSEQYF.

The rearrangement links TRBV6-2 or TRBV6-3 to TRBJ1-5; tentative D call: TRBD1 (5 bases). CDR1 is MNHEY and CDR2 is SVGEGT in the germline V gene. Deletions cut 0 bases from V and 3 bases from J, with 15 bases between. The CDR3 totals 17 residues. The CDR3 protein is CASSYSRDGLLNQPQHF. CDR3 DNA: TGTGCCAGCAGTTACTCACGGGACGGCTTACTCAATCAGCCCCAGCATTTT.

In this sample, this clonotype turned up a few times. The V gene is TRBV28, the J gene TRBJ2-3, with a tentative D call TRBD2 (5 bases). CDR3 size: 16 residues. V was shortened by 4 bases and J by 0 bases, with 14 bases between the two germline ends. Germline assignment: CDR1 MDHEN and CDR2 SYDVKM. As DNA, the CDR3 is TGTGCCAGCAGTTACGAGCGGAAGGCTAGCACAGATACGCAGTATTTT. Translated, it gives CASSYERKASTDTQYF. Drawing the rest from reference TRBV28 and TRBJ2-3, the complete variable domain is DVKVTQSSRYLVKRTGEKVFLECVQDMDHENMFWYRQDPGLGLRLIYFSYDVKMKEKGDIPEGYSVSREKKERFSLILESASTNQTSMYLCASSYERKASTDTQYFGPGTRLTVL.